A selection of T cell receptor beta chains follows, all from one sample in a study of CD4+ T cells in melanoma. TCRdb's table, derived via immunoSEQ multiplex PCR, lists solely in-frame clones and lacks some. This table holds about 6,700 clones, approximately 70% found once. The sample consisted of cells from a culture (not recorded whether cultured in vitro). These receptors were obtained from a human donor with melanoma. CDR3s include the opening cysteine and the closing phenylalanine or tryptophan. D genes are given only for firm matches. The size field is filled for only some rows; it gives once, few, many or a size class.

>TRBV7-2|TRBJ1-2|-|-
CASRRVHAVEPFYGYTF
TGTGCCAGCCGCAGGGTCCACGCCGTTGAGCCCTTTTATGGCTACACCTTC
>TRBV7-3|TRBJ2-6|-|-
CASSFRGANVLTF
TGTGCCAGCAGCTTCAGGGGGGCCAACGTCCTGACTTTC
>TRBV12-5|TRBJ2-1|-|medium-sized
CASGLSAYNEQFF
TGTGCTAGTGGTTTGTCGGCCTACAATGAGCAGTTCTTC
>TRBV11-2|TRBJ1-1|-|once
CASSLASGGRLQHDEAFF
TGTGCCAGCAGCTTAGCGTCGGGAGGTCGGTTGCAACATGATGAAGCTTTCTTT
>TRBV11-2|TRBJ1-1|-|few
CASSSTFGREVPPFF
TGTGCCAGCAGCTCTACCTTCGGACGGGAGGTTCCCCCTTTCTTT
>TRBV15|TRBJ1-1|-|-
CATSRDGRNTEAFF
TGTGCCACCAGCAGAGATGGGCGGAACACTGAAGCTTTCTTT
>TRBV19|TRBJ2-5|TRBD1|-
CASSPQGVEETQYF
TGTGCCAGTAGCCCGCAGGGGGTAGAAGAGACCCAGTACTTC
>TRBV6-1|TRBJ2-7|-|few
CASSEDSPPYEQYF
TGTGCCAGCAGTGAAGACAGCCCACCCTACGAGCAGTACTTC
>TRBV19|TRBJ2-3|-|-
CASRGASTDTQYF
TGTGCCAGTAGGGGGGCCAGCACAGATACGCAGTATTTT
>TRBV10-3|TRBJ2-6|-|-
CAISPTGGASGANVLTF
TGTGCCATCAGCCCGACAGGAGGAGCCTCGGGGGCCAACGTCCTGACTTTC
>TRBV29-1|TRBJ1-1|-|few
CSVAQAREAFF
TGCAGCGTTGCACAGGCTAGGGAAGCTTTCTTT
>TRBV11-1|TRBJ2-3|-|-
CASSHQGLFTDTQYF
TGTGCCAGCAGCCATCAGGGACTTTTCACAGATACGCAGTATTTT
>TRBV7-8|TRBJ2-5|TRBD1|-
CASSESGTGETQYF
TGTGCCAGCAGCGAGTCCGGGACAGGGGAGACCCAGTACTTC
>TRBV9|TRBJ2-5|TRBD2|-
CASSVGNGGGQETQYF
TGTGCCAGCAGCGTAGGTAACGGGGGGGGACAAGAGACCCAGTACTTC
>TRBV19|TRBJ2-5|TRBD2|-
CASRPSGSGTQYF
TGTGCCAGTAGACCTAGCGGGTCAGGGACCCAGTACTTC
>TRBV7-6|TRBJ2-7|TRBD1|few
CASSAYRDRVYEQYF
TGTGCCAGCAGCGCGTACCGGGACAGGGTCTACGAGCAGTACTTC
>TRBV19|TRBJ2-3|TRBD2|-
CASSPRRSGGARDTQYF
TGTGCCAGTAGTCCCCGGAGGAGCGGGGGGGCCAGGGATACGCAGTATTTT
>TRBV27|TRBJ1-6|-|few
CASSLLHQGRNNSPLHF
TGTGCCAGCAGTTTACTTCACCAGGGGAGGAATAATTCACCCCTCCACTTT
>TRBV19|TRBJ1-1|TRBD1|-
CASRPGTGVSEAFF
TGTGCCAGCAGACCCGGGACAGGGGTCTCTGAAGCTTTCTTT
>TRBV19|TRBJ2-2|TRBD1|few
CASSGYRGLDTGELFF
TGTGCCAGTAGTGGATACAGGGGCCTCGACACCGGGGAGCTGTTTTTT
>TRBV27|TRBJ1-2|-|once
CATRGLTNYGYTF
TGTGCCACCCGGGGGCTGACCAACTATGGCTACACCTTC
>TRBV2|TRBJ2-2|-|-
CAARGTGELFF
TGTGCAGCAAGGGGCACCGGGGAGCTGTTTTTT